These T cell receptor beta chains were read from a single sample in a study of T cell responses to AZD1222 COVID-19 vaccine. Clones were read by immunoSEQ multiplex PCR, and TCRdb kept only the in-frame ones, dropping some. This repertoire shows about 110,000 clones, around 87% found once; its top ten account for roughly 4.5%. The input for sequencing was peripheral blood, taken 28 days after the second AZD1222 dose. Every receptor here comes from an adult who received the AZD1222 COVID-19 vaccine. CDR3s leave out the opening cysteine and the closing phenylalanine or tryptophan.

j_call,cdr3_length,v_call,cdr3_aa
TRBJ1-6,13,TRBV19,ASSIKVGDLVPLH
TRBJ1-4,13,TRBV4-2,ASSQDYAGDEKLF
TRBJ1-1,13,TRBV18,ASSPKIQGNTEAF
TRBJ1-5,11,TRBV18,ASSAGQDQPQH
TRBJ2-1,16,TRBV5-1,ASSTGLAGGSSYNEQF
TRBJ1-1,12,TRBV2,ASSVAGWNTEAF
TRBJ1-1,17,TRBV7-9,ASSFPRNPGQGGRSEAF
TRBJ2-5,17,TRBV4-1,ASSQGLLAGDALGETQY
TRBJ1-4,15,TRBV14,ASSQRQGISPNEKLF
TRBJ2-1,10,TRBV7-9,ASKSGDNEQF
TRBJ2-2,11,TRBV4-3,ASSQTGSGELF
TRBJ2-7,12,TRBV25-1,ASSELGPDYEQY
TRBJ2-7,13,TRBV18,ASSPLTGLGYEQY
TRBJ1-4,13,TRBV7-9,ASSLDGTGREKLF
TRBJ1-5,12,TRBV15,ATSARTGNQPQH
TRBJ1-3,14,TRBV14,ASSHLGLPHGNTIY
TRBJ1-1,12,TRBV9,ASSSGTLNGEAF
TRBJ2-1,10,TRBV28,ASSQYRVEQF
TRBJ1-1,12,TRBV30,AWSVGREGTEAF
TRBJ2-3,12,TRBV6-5,ASSSRSSTDTQY
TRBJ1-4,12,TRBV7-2,ASSLGQGSEKLF
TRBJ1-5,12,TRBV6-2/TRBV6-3,ASSYPTGNQPQH
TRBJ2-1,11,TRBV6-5,ASTPRSYNEQF
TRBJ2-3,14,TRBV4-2,ASSQGTSGATDTQY
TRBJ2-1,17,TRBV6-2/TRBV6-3,ASSYSGLAGGPRYNEQF
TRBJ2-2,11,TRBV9,ASSVQQTGELF
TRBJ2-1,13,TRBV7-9,ASSTTSLSYNEQF
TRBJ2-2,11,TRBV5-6,ASSLQGPGELF
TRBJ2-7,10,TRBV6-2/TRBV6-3,ASSLGSDGEY
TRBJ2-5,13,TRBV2,ASSVSSAVKETQY
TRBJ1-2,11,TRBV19,ASSRGFDYGYT
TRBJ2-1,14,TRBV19,ASSHNSGGAYNEQF
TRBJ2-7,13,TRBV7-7,ASSRLPGQSNEQY
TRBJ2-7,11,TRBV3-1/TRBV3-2,ASSWTRAYEQY
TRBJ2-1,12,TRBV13,ASSLAGAYNEQF
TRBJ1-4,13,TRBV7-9,ASSLKTGEGEKLF
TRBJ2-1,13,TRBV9,ASSVGTSRHNEQF